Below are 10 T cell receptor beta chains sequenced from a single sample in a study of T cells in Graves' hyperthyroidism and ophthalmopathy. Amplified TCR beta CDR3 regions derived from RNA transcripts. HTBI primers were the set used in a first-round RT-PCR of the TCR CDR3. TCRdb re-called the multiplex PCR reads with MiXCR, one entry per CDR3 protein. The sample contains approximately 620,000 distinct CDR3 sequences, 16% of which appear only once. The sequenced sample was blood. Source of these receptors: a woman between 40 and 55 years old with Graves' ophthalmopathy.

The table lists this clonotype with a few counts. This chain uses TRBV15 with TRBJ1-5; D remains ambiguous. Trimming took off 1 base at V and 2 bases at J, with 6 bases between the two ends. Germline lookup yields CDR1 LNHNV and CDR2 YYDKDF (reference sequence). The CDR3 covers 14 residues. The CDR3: CATSRVSGNQPQHF. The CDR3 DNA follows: TGTGCCACCAGCAGAGTTTCAGGCAATCAGCCCCAGCATTTT.

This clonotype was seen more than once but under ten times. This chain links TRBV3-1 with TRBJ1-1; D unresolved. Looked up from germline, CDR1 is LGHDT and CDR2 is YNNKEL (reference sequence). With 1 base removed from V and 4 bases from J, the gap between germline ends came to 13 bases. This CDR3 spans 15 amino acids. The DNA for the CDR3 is TGTGCCAGCAGCCAAGCCTTTGGGGTGGGCACTGAAGCTTTCTTT. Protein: CASSQAFGVGTEAFF.

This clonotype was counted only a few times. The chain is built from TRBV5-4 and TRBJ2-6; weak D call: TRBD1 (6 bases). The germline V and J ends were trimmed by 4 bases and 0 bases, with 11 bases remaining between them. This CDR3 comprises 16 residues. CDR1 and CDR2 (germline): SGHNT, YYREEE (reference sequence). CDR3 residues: CASSPGHPSGANVLTF. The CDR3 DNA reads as TGTGCCAGCAGCCCGGGACACCCCTCTGGGGCCAACGTCCTGACTTTC. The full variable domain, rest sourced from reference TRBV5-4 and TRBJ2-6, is ETGVTQSPTHLIKTRGQQVTLRCSSQSGHNTVSWYQQALGQGPQFIFQYYREEENGRGNFPPRFSGLQFPNYSSELNVNALELDDSALYLCASSPGHPSGANVLTFGAGSRLTVL.

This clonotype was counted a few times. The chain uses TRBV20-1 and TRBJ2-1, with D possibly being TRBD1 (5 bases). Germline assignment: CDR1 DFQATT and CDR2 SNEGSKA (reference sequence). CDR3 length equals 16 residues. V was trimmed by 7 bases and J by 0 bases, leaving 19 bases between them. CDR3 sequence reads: CSVVHRSGRSYNEQFF. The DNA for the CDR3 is TGCAGTGTTGTCCACAGGTCGGGCCGCTCCTACAATGAGCAGTTCTTC.

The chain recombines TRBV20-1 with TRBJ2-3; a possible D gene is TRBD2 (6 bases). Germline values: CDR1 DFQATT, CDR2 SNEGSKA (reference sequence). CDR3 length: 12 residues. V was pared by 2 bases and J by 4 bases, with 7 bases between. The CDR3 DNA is TGCAGTGCTAGACTAGCGTCAGATACGCAGTATTTT. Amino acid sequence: CSARLASDTQYF.

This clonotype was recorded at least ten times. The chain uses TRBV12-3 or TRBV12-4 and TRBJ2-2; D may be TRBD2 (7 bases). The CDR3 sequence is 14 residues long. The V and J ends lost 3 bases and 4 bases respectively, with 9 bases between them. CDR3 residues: CASSLRGGTGELFF. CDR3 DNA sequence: TGTGCCAGCAGTTTGAGGGGGGGCACCGGGGAGCTGTTTTTT.

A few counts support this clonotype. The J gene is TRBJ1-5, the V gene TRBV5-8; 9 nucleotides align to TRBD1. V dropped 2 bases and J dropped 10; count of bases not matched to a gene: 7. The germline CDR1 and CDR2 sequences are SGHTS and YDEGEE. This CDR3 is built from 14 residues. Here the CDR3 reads CASSLGQGYRPQHF. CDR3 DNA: TGTGCCAGCAGCTTAGGACAGGGGTATAGACCCCAGCATTTT.

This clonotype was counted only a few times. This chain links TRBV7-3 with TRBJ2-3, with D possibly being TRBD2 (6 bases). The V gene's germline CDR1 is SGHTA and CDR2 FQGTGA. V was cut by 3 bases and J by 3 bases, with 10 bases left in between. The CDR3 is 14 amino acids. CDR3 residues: CASSFGGKTDTQYF. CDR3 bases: TGTGCCAGCAGCTTTGGCGGGAAGACAGATACGCAGTATTTT.

CDR3 bases: TGTGCCAGCAGTGACCCTCTAGCGGGAGGGTCCGTCGGGCAGTACTTC. As protein: CASSDPLAGGSVGQYF. The rearrangement joins TRBV2 to TRBJ2-7; TRBD2 matches at 12 bases. The CDR3 consists of 16 residues. Trimming at V came to 3 bases and at J to 9 bases, leaving 12 bases not matched to a gene. The germline gives CDR1 SNHLY, CDR2 FYNNEI. Full variable domain (missing parts from reference TRBV2 and TRBJ2-7): EPEVTQTPSHQVTQMGQEVILRCVPISNHLYFYWYRQILGQKVEFLVSFYNNEISEKSEIFDDQFSVERPDGSNFTLKIRSTKLEDSAMYFCASSDPLAGGSVGQYFGPGTRLTVT.

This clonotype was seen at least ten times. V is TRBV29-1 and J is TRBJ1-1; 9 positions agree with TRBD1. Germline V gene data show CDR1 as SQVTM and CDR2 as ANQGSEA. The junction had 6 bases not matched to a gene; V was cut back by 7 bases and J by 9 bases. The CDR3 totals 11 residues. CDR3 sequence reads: CSAVDRGQAFF. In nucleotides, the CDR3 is TGCAGCGCCGTGGACAGGGGCCAAGCTTTCTTT.